The next 27 T cell receptor beta chains were all read from a single sample in a study of CD8 T cells in ankylosing spondylitis. TCRdb processed the 5' RACE reads anew with MiXCR; each CDR3 protein has one entry. The sample contains under 450,000 distinct CDR3 sequences, approximately 17% of which appear only once. Their cognate antigens are unknown. The study, taken as a whole, reports: Seemingly distinctive of ankylosing spondylitis blood was a TCR beta motif formed by eight highly homologous variants.

The sequencing sample was made of blood, either unsorted or a sorted T cell fraction (not recorded which). These receptors were collected from a male donor with ankylosing spondylitis.

The chain has TRBV4-2 and TRBJ2-2, with 7 bases fitting TRBD1. Germline trimming cut 4 bases from V and 4 bases from J; bases unmatched to any gene: 6. Per germline, CDR1 LGHNA and CDR2 YNFKEQ. CDR3 size: 15 residues. The chain's CDR3 is CASSPKGARTGELFF. CDR3 nucleotide sequence: TGTGCCAGCAGCCCCAAGGGGGCGCGCACCGGGGAGCTGTTTTTT.

This clonotype was counted a few times. This chain connects TRBV5-1 to TRBJ1-1, with D uncertain. V shed 2 bases and J shed 3 bases, with 11 bases lying between them. The CDR3 is made up of 14 amino acids. Germline V lookup: CDR1 SGHRS, CDR2 YFSETQ. The CDR3 loop reads CASSFGFSYTEAFF. CDR3 in DNA: TGCGCCAGCAGCTTCGGTTTCTCCTACACTGAAGCTTTCTTT.

This clonotype came up many times. This chain joins TRBV12-3 or TRBV12-4 and TRBJ2-2, with TRBD1 matching 9 bases. The CDR3 loop spans 17 amino acids. The ends lost 5 bases at V and 5 bases at J; junction bases unmatched: 12. The CDR3 here is CASSTQVGTGITGELFF. For the CDR3, the DNA is TGTGCCAGCAGTACCCAAGTTGGGACAGGGATTACCGGGGAGCTGTTTTTT.

This clonotype was seen only a few times. The J gene is TRBJ1-4, the V gene TRBV6-5; D uncertain. The germline V gene has CDR1 MNHEY and CDR2 SVGAGI. This CDR3 is built from 15 residues. V gave up 0 bases and J gave up 8 bases, with 13 bases separating them. CDR3 bases: TGTGCCAGCAGTTACTCAGGCCTCCATGGGGAAAAACTGTTTTTT. It is translated as CASSYSGLHGEKLFF.

Comment on this clonotype: The junction departs from the called germline gene at one end, perhaps through a read error. V gene TRBV11-2 combines with J gene TRBJ2-2; 11 nucleotides match TRBD2. This CDR3 region has 16 residues. CDR1 is SGHAT and CDR2 is FQNNGV in the germline V gene. The CDR3 sequence: CASSVGTSGSTGGLFF. CDR3 nucleotide sequence: TGTGCCAGCAGCGTAGGGACTAGCGGATCTACCGGGGGGCTGTTTTTT.

This clonotype occurred a few times. The chain employs TRBV2 and TRBJ1-6, with D perhaps matching TRBD1 (6 bases). The length of the CDR3 is 15 residues. Trimming pared 6 bases from V and 11 bases from J, leaving 20 bases between. Germline-derived CDR1 and CDR2 are SNHLY and FYNNEI. CDR3 coding DNA: TGTGCCAGCAGACCGCCAACAGGGATGGGGGCACCCCTCCACTTT. Residues: CASRPPTGMGAPLHF.

There are a few counts of this clonotype. V usage is TRBV20-1 and J usage is TRBJ2-5, with 10 bases matching TRBD1. The CDR3 extends over 13 amino acids. Germline V lookup: CDR1 DFQATT, CDR2 SNEGSKA (reference sequence). V was pared by 5 bases and J by 4 bases, with 4 bases of the junction left unmatched. The CDR3 region is CSAGGDRGETQYF. The CDR3, as DNA: TGCAGTGCTGGGGGGGACAGGGGAGAGACCCAGTACTTC.

J is TRBJ1-3 and V is TRBV7-8, with D uncertain. Germline CDR1 SGHVS, CDR2 FQNEAQ. Trimming stripped 5 bases from V and 0 bases from J, with 8 bases between. This CDR3 is 14 amino acids long. As DNA, the CDR3 is TGTGCCAGCAGCCCCCGTGTCTCTGGAAACACCATATATTTT. Translated, it gives CASSPRVSGNTIYF.

This rearrangement joins TRBV6-1 to TRBJ2-7; tentative D call: TRBD1 (5 bases). The CDR3 spans 13 residues. Germline CDR1 MNHNS, CDR2 SASEGT. Trimming took off 10 bases at V and 6 bases at J, with 19 bases between the two ends. CDR3 nucleotide sequence: TGTGCCACAAACATCAAGGGGATACGCGAGCAGTACTTC. Its translation: CATNIKGIREQYF.

This chain connects TRBV5-1 to TRBJ2-6; no reliable D call. The V and J ends lost 4 bases and 0 bases respectively, with 11 bases between them. This CDR3 has 16 amino acids. Germline CDR1 is SGHRS and CDR2 is YFSETQ. The CDR3 reads CASSILQNSGANVLTF. In DNA, the CDR3 is TGCGCCAGCAGCATCTTACAGAACTCTGGGGCCAACGTCCTGACTTTC.

The J gene is TRBJ2-1, the V gene TRBV18; 8 bases line up with TRBD2. V was clipped by 3 bases and J by 7 bases; unmatched bases: 8. The CDR3 runs 15 residues. The V gene's germline CDR1 is KGHSH and CDR2 LQKENI. The CDR3 DNA sequence: TGTGCCAGCTCACCCGGGGTAGCGGGAAAAAATGAGCAGTTCTTC. Translation: CASSPGVAGKNEQFF.

In its sample, this clonotype was seen many times. The chain recombines TRBV12-3 or TRBV12-4 with TRBJ1-1, with 8 bases that match TRBD1. Germline trimming cut 4 bases from V and 10 bases from J; bases unmatched to any gene: 2. CDR3 length: 11 amino acids. The chain's CDR3 is CASSWTGLAFF. The CDR3, as DNA: TGTGCCAGCAGTTGGACAGGGTTAGCTTTCTTT.

This chain uses TRBV19 with TRBJ1-3; D possibly corresponds to TRBD1 (5 bases). Germline V gene data show CDR1 as LNHDA and CDR2 as SQIVND (reference sequence). V dropped 9 bases and J dropped 0 bases, with 18 bases sitting between them. This CDR3 has 16 residues. The CDR3 DNA reads as TGTGCCAGCGGTCCCTGGGGACTGATCTCTGGAAACACCATATATTTT. It yields the protein CASGPWGLISGNTIYF.

The rearrangement uses TRBV7-9 and TRBJ1-1; D gene unclear. Trimming took 1 base from V and 4 from J, leaving 7 bases between them. Germline loops: CDR1 SEHNR, CDR2 FQNEAQ (reference sequence). The CDR3 is 13 amino acids. In DNA, the CDR3 is TGTGCCAGCAGCTTAGGGCAATGCACTGAAGCTTTCTTT. Its translation: CASSLGQCTEAFF. Full variable domain (rest looked up from reference TRBV7-9 and TRBJ1-1): DTGVSQNPRHKITKRGQNVTFRCDPISEHNRLYWYRQTLGQGPEFLTYFQNEAQLEKSRLLSDRFSAERPKGSFSTLEIQRTEQGDSAMYLCASSLGQCTEAFFGQGTRLTVV.

This chain uses TRBV20-1 with TRBJ2-2, with 11 nucleotides matching TRBD2. J lost 5 bases, V lost 3 bases, and 8 bases had no gene match. The CDR3 has 16 residues. Germline assignment: CDR1 DFQATT and CDR2 SNEGSKA (reference sequence). The CDR3 DNA is TGCAGTGCTAGGGGTAGCGGGAGGGCCAGGACCGGGGAGCTGTTTTTT. This codes for CSARGSGRARTGELFF.

This clonotype turned up a few times. V usage is TRBV6-2 or TRBV6-3 and J usage is TRBJ1-5; weak D call: TRBD1 (5 bases). Trimming pared 2 bases from V and 2 bases from J, leaving 16 bases between. CDR3 length: 17 amino acids. The V gene's germline CDR1 is MNHEY and CDR2 SVGEGT. The CDR3 reads CASSYPGPLGGNQPQHF. As DNA, the CDR3 is TGTGCCAGCAGTTACCCAGGGCCCCTTGGAGGCAATCAGCCCCAGCATTTT.

This chain connects TRBV7-2 to TRBJ2-1; 11 bases fit TRBD2. V lost 5 bases and J lost 6; bases outside the gene matches: 12. The CDR3 runs 17 residues. Germline CDR1 SGHTA, CDR2 FQGNSA. The CDR3 sequence is CASSLQPGLAVGNEQFF. The CDR3 DNA reads as TGTGCCAGCAGCCTTCAACCGGGACTAGCGGTGGGCAATGAGCAGTTCTTC.

The table lists this clonotype with a few counts. The chain employs TRBV5-1 and TRBJ1-6; D ambiguous. V was trimmed by 0 bases and J by 9 bases, leaving 13 bases between them. CDR1 is SGHRS, CDR2 YFSETQ, per germline. The CDR3 sequence is 15 residues long. The CDR3 DNA follows: TGCGCCAGCAGCTTGGGTGACGGATTTGGTTCACCCCTCCACTTT. It is translated as CASSLGDGFGSPLHF.

V usage is TRBV10-3 and J usage is TRBJ2-7, with TRBD1 matching 7 bases. V dropped 4 bases and J dropped 6; count of bases not matched to a gene: 9. Germline loops: CDR1 ENHRY, CDR2 SYGVKD. This CDR3 has 14 amino acids. CDR3 coding DNA: TGTGCCATCAGTGCCCAGGGGGATGTAACCGAGCAGTACTTC. Residues: CAISAQGDVTEQYF.

In its sample, this clonotype was seen a few times. The chain uses TRBV2 and TRBJ2-1, with TRBD2 identical over 12 bases. CDR1 is SNHLY and CDR2 is FYNNEI in the germline V gene. V shed 3 bases, J shed 3 bases, and the junction held 12 bases outside the gene matches. CDR3 length equals 19 residues. This CDR3 is CASSDSASGGASGYNEQFF. CDR3 DNA sequence: TGTGCCAGCAGTGACTCGGCTAGCGGGGGGGCCTCTGGCTACAATGAGCAGTTCTTC.

This clonotype occurred many times. V usage is TRBV11-2 and J usage is TRBJ2-3; D is uncertain. The CDR3 sequence is 13 residues long. Germline CDR1 is SGHAT and CDR2 is FQNNGV. Trimming cost V 1 base and J 4 bases, with 6 bases left between them. CDR3 protein: CASSLATPDTQYF. The CDR3 DNA sequence: TGTGCCAGCAGCTTAGCTACGCCAGATACGCAGTATTTT.

This clonotype has more than one count but fewer than ten. J is TRBJ2-7 and V is TRBV6-1; D may match TRBD1 or TRBD2 (5 bases each). The germline V gene has CDR1 MNHNS and CDR2 SASEGT. CDR3 length: 15 amino acids. Trimming removed 6 bases from V and 1 base from J, with 16 bases in between. The CDR3 bases are TGTGCCAGCAGACCCGGGACGGGAATTTCCTACGAGCAGTACTTC. Protein product: CASRPGTGISYEQYF.

The table lists this clonotype with a few counts. The genes are TRBV7-9 and TRBJ2-4; D is ambiguous. Germline CDR1 reads SEHNR; CDR2 reads FQNEAQ (reference sequence). CDR3 size: 13 residues. V lost 5 bases and J 2 bases, leaving 7 bases between the germline ends. In nucleotides, the CDR3 is TGTGCCAGCAGCCTAATCCCCAAAAACATTCAGTACTTC. Its translation is CASSLIPKNIQYF.

This chain links TRBV11-2 with TRBJ2-3; 7 bases line up with TRBD1. With V trimmed by 1 base and J by 2 bases, 9 bases remained unmatched. CDR1 and CDR2 (germline): SGHAT, FQNNGV. CDR3 length: 17 residues. In nucleotides, the CDR3 is TGTGCCAGCAGCTTAGTCGGCGGCAGGGGGTCCACAGATACGCAGTATTTT. Its protein is CASSLVGGRGSTDTQYF. Variable domain in full (rest from reference TRBV11-2 and TRBJ2-3): EAGVAQSPRYKIIEKRQSVAFWCNPISGHATLYWYQQILGQGPKLLIQFQNNGVVDDSQLPKDRFSAERLKGVDSTLKIQPAKLEDSAVYLCASSLVGGRGSTDTQYFGPGTRLTVL.

This clonotype showed up many times. The J gene is TRBJ1-2, the V gene TRBV5-1, with D possibly being TRBD1 (5 bases). The CDR3 is made up of 15 amino acids. Germline CDR1 is SGHRS and CDR2 is YFSETQ. Trimming cost V 0 bases and J 8 bases, with 17 bases left between them. As DNA, the CDR3 is TGCGCCAGCAGCTTGGACTCGCCAGGGATTGGAGGCTACACCTTC. It translates to CASSLDSPGIGGYTF.

This clonotype has only a few counts. V and J are TRBV7-9 and TRBJ1-6, with D unresolved. V was pared by 8 bases and J by 9 bases, with 11 bases between. Germline V gene sequence: CDR1 SEHNR, CDR2 FQNEAQ (reference sequence). The CDR3 has 12 residues. Here the CDR3 reads CASAPLGSPLHF. CDR3 bases: TGTGCCAGCGCCCCGCTGGGTTCACCCCTCCACTTT.

The chain is built from TRBV6-1 and TRBJ2-2, with a possible D match to TRBD1 (6 bases). The CDR3 runs to 14 residues. V dropped 6 bases and J dropped 3 bases, with 11 bases sitting between them. Germline V gene sequence: CDR1 MNHNS, CDR2 SASEGT. CDR3 region: CASSEDSYTGELFF. CDR3 sequence (DNA): TGTGCCAGCAGCGAGGACAGTTACACCGGGGAGCTGTTTTTT.